Included here is one T cell receptor beta chain sequence, with context. Its antigen is not known. This sample was taken from a study of cytomegalovirus exposure and HLA in healthy donors. Study-level results: Specific recognition of CMV antigens was confirmed in vitro for three chains (all CMV-associated).

CDR1 MNHEY and CDR2 SVGAGI come from the germline V gene. Trimming shortened V by 5 bases and J by 3 bases, and 13 bases separated the two germline ends. The CDR3 has 14 amino acids. Sequencing was performed with immunoSEQ multiplex PCR; in TCRdb, only in-frame clones are kept and a portion is missing. The sample holds 200,000 to 250,000 clones; approximately 83% are singletons and the top ten take over 11%. What was sequenced was PBMCs. The TCR sequence derives from a woman in her 30s in good health and CMV-seropositive. The chain combines TRBV6-5 with TRBJ1-1; no firm D call. Here the CDR3 DNA reads TGTGCCAGCAGTCCCGTGGGTCCCCACACTGAAGCTTTCTTT. This translates into CASSPVGPHTEAFF.